A single sample is the source of the 18 T cell receptor beta chains below, sequenced in a study of tumor-infiltrating lymphocytes in primary liver carcinoma. Scientists recovered RNA and DNA together from roughly 20-30 mg of unsorted bulk tissue. With a constant-region primer, TCR beta cDNA was made from about 0.5 ug of total RNA. Each TCR beta library was derived from three nested multiplex PCR rounds that employed slightly modified ARM-PCR. Each of the first two PCR rounds ran approximately 10 cycles with TRBV1-TRBV30 forward and C-beta reverse primers. One entry per CDR3 protein results from TCRdb running MiXCR on the multiplex PCR reads. The sample lists almost 45,000 distinct CDR3 sequences, roughly 80% occurring once. The sequencing input was tumor-adjacent normal liver tissue. Every receptor here comes from a young woman with primary liver carcinoma and hepatitis B virus infection.

To note about this clonotype: Relative to the germline gene, one junction end is altered; a read error may explain this. The chain combines TRBV4-3 with TRBJ1-6; D not resolved. The CDR3 consists of 13 residues. Per the germline V gene, CDR1 is LGHNA and CDR2 is YSLEER. The CDR3 nucleotides read TGCGCCACCAGCCAAGCACGGTGTTCACCGCTCCACTTT. Protein sequence: CATSQARCSPLHF.

This clonotype showed up many times. This chain joins TRBV4-3 and TRBJ1-6, with TRBD1 identical over 9 bases. V shed 0 bases, J shed 10 bases, and the junction held 7 bases outside the gene matches. Germline-derived CDR1 and CDR2 are LGHNA and YSLEER. This CDR3 is 16 amino acids long. The CDR3 loop is CASSQDLGTGSSPLHF. DNA for the CDR3: TGCGCCAGCAGCCAAGATTTGGGGACAGGGAGCTCACCCCTCCACTTT.

Note on this clonotype: One end of the junction varies from germline; a read error may be responsible. The rearrangement joins TRBV4-2 to TRBJ2-1, with 7 nucleotides matching TRBD2. This CDR3 is 17 amino acids long. Germline CDR1 is LGHNA and CDR2 is YNFKEQ. The CDR3 spells CVSSQEGPWGRANGQFF. The CDR3 nucleotides read TGTGTCAGCAGCCAAGAGGGACCTTGGGGGAGGGCCAATGGGCAGTTCTTC.

Regarding this clonotype: Relative to the germline gene, one junction end is altered; a read error may explain this. This chain links TRBV7-8 with TRBJ1-1; 11 nucleotides agree with TRBD1. Per the germline V gene, CDR1 is SGHVS and CDR2 is FQNEAQ. The CDR3 covers 16 residues. CDR3 residues: CASSVGQGGGTTEASF. Here the CDR3 DNA reads TGTGCCAGCAGCGTGGGACAGGGGGGGGGAACCACTGAAGCTTCCTTT.

In its sample, this clonotype was seen many times. The genes are TRBV6-1 and TRBJ1-5, with a tentative D call TRBD1 (5 bases). CDR1 and CDR2 (germline): MNHNS, SASEGT. Trimming took off 9 bases at V and 0 bases at J, with 12 bases between the two ends. This CDR3 has 14 residues. Written as DNA, the CDR3 is TGTGCCAGTAAGGGGATAAATAGCAATCAGCCCCAGCATTTT. Amino acid sequence: CASKGINSNQPQHF.

Concerning this clonotype itself: Given the absence of the conserved phenylalanine or tryptophan at the CDR3 end, a read error is likely. The chain employs TRBV2 and TRBJ1-1; D might be TRBD1 (6 bases). The germline CDR1 and CDR2 sequences are SNHLY and FYNNEI. V was trimmed by 7 bases and J by 7 bases, leaving 19 bases between them. The CDR3 has 14 amino acids. The CDR3 coding sequence is TGTGCCAGCACCGCGACCGGGACAAGGGTTGAAGCTTTCCTT. Translation: CASTATGTRVEAFL.

The chain has TRBV14 and TRBJ2-3; D tentatively reads TRBD1 or TRBD2 (5 bases each). CDR3 length: 16 amino acids. Germline-derived CDR1 and CDR2 are SGHDN and FVKESK. Trimming stripped 9 bases from V and 0 bases from J, with 19 bases between. The CDR3 sequence: CASSILGTASTDTQYF. The CDR3 region has the DNA TGTGCCAGTAGCATCCTGGGGACGGCAAGCACAGATACGCAGTATTTT.

The rearrangement uses TRBV12-3 or TRBV12-4 and TRBJ2-5; weak D call: TRBD2 (6 bases). The CDR3 sequence is 15 residues long. The CDR3 nucleotides are TGTGTCAGTAGCACATACCCCGGGAGCGATGAGACCCAGTACTTC. Its translation: CVSSTYPGSDETQYF.

In this sample, this clonotype turned up once. Germline and junction disagree at one end, which may indicate a read error. This chain uses TRBV4-3 with TRBJ1-1, with D unresolved. This CDR3 is built from 13 residues. Germline CDR1 and CDR2: LGHNA and YSLEER. Here the CDR3 reads CACSLDPGSPAFF. DNA of the CDR3: TGTGCCTGCAGCCTGGATCCGGGGTCTCCAGCTTTCTTT.

Ten or more counts support this clonotype. The V gene is TRBV6-4, the J gene TRBJ2-1; 7 positions match TRBD2. The CDR3 runs to 15 residues. Germline lookup yields CDR1 MRHNA and CDR2 SNTAGT. The V segment lost 6 bases and the J segment 5 bases; nucleotides outside the gene matches: 10. CDR3 region: CASSPSAGANNEQFF. Here the CDR3 DNA reads TGTGCCAGCAGCCCCTCGGCGGGAGCCAACAATGAGCAGTTCTTC.

Notes on this clonotype: This likely comes from a read error, as the CDR3 has no conserved phenylalanine or tryptophan at its end. The CDR3 coding sequence is TGCAGCGTTGACCCTTCTCTCGAGCAGTTCTTA. Translating gives CSVDPSLEQFL. The V and J genes are TRBV29-1 and TRBJ2-1; unclear D gene. The CDR3 runs to 11 residues. V lost 3 bases, J lost 10 bases, and 10 bases lay in between. The V gene's germline CDR1 is SQVTM and CDR2 ANQGSEA.

To note about this clonotype: At one end, the junction sequence differs from germline, possibly due to a read error. This sequence joins TRBV6-2 or TRBV6-3 and TRBJ1-5; D gene unclear. Germline V gene sequence: CDR1 MNHEY, CDR2 SVGEGT. The CDR3 runs to 13 residues. This CDR3 reads CASIYRDNQPQHF. The CDR3 nucleotides are TGTGCCAGCATTTATCGGGATAATCAGCCTCAGCATTTT.

Details on this clonotype: The junction differs from germline at one of its ends, possibly a read error. The chain carries TRBV14 and TRBJ2-1, with 9 bases lining up with TRBD1. CDR1 is SGHDN and CDR2 is FVKESK in the germline V gene. The CDR3 has 16 residues. The CDR3 here is CASSQAGTGLHIEQFF. CDR3 bases: TGTGCCAGTAGCCAGGCCGGGACAGGGCTCCACATTGAGCAGTTCTTC. The whole variable domain, filled in from reference TRBV14 and TRBJ2-1, reads EAGVTQFPSHSVIEKGQTVTLRCDPISGHDNLYWYRRVMGKEIKFLLHFVKESKQDESGMPNNRFLAERTGGTYSTLKVQPAELEDSGVYFCASSQAGTGLHIEQFFGPGTRLTVL.

As to this clonotype: At one end the junction does not follow the germline gene, possibly because of a read error. This chain links TRBV4-3 with TRBJ1-2; no definite D call. Looked up from germline, CDR1 is LGHNA and CDR2 is YSLEER. The CDR3 extends over 14 amino acids. CDR3: CANSAELEVYGYIF. CDR3 nucleotide sequence: TGCGCCAACAGCGCTGAGTTGGAGGTCTATGGCTACATCTTC.

Note on this clonotype: Its ends do not fully match the called genes, so a read error is possible. The chain's CDR3 is CVSSFTSLGLQYF. CDR3 bases: TGTGTCAGCAGCTTTACGTCCCTTGGGTTGCAGTATTTT. This chain uses TRBV7-2 with TRBJ2-3, with D unclear. Germline V gene lookup returns CDR1 SGHTA and CDR2 FQGNSA. CDR3 length: 13 residues.

This clonotype occurred many times. V and J are TRBV6-2 or TRBV6-3 and TRBJ2-5; 7 nucleotides match TRBD1. The CDR3 extends over 17 amino acids. CDR1 and CDR2 from the germline V gene are MNHEY and SVGEGT. V lost 6 bases, J lost 5 bases, and 18 bases stayed unmatched. The CDR3 region has the DNA TGTGCCAGCAGCTTTAACCCCCGGACAGGCGGCGGGGAGACCCAGTACTTC. Translating gives CASSFNPRTGGGETQYF.

This clonotype came up many times. This chain connects TRBV11-2 to TRBJ2-7; D unresolved. In germline, CDR1 is SGHAT, CDR2 FQNNGV. Trimming took off 5 bases at V and 6 bases at J, with 14 bases between the two ends. There are 13 residues in the CDR3. CDR3: CASSPSNTGEQYF. CDR3 DNA sequence: TGTGCCAGCAGCCCCTCGAATACGGGCGAGCAGTACTTC. The full variable domain, in which reference TRBV11-2 and TRBJ2-7 provide the parts outside the CDR3, is EAGVAQSPRYKIIEKRQSVAFWCNPISGHATLYWYQQILGQGPKLLIQFQNNGVVDDSQLPKDRFSAERLKGVDSTLKIQPAKLEDSAVYLCASSPSNTGEQYFGPGTRLTVT.

The chain links TRBV4-3 to TRBJ1-4; D is unclear. Germline CDR1 LGHNA, CDR2 YSLEER. This CDR3 is built from 16 residues. Trimming pared 4 bases from V and 4 bases from J, leaving 16 bases between. The CDR3 reads CASSRGSVRGNEKLFF. As DNA, the CDR3 is TGCGCCAGCAGCCGAGGGTCGGTGCGAGGTAATGAAAAACTGTTTTTT.